The sequence of this T cell receptor (beta chain) was determined in a study of blood T cell repertoires in COVID-19 (dated by TCRdb to about 2020). Background for the entire study: Collaborator samples came from the United States, Italy and Spain and covered acute and convalescent phases of COVID-19. The repertoires were made available in a free public database intended to serve as a resource for research on the immune response to SARS-CoV-2. HLA class I and class II types, where available, came from metadata supplied by the sample provider rather than from assay-based typing. The sample metadata nearly always contained a de-identified subject ID, COVID-19 status, age in years and sex. The prospective study material was composed of cDNA or gDNA derived from T cells, B-cell-depleted T cells, or PBMCs. The samples were drawn from the first 160 participants of the ongoing ImmuneRACE study and from over 950 subjects provided by 6 global collaborators. The dataset comprised deeply sampled blood TCRbeta repertoires from subjects exposed to, actively infected with, or recovered from COVID-19. What the study reported, not specific to this receptor: Clinical and demographic metadata were provided uncurated, with the amount varying by source and participant.

Comments on this clone: The target of this receptor is not known. The record has no base qualities; no much larger clone is one base away.

The immunoSEQ Assay, a bias-controlled multiplex PCR, was used to amplify TCRbeta CDR3 regions from genomic DNA. In the original analysis: Nucleated cell counts per sample were estimated from amplification of reference gene primers within the assay. To quantify the absolute abundance of each unique TCRbeta CDR3 rearrangement, sequence reads were collapsed and filtered. For each sample, productive Simpson clonality was calculated by taking the square root of Simpson's diversity index across productive rearrangements. Sourced from immuneACCESS, this table was stored by TCRdb with only in-frame sequences that have V and J called. A share of the clones is absent; for the studies checked, an unresolved V gene accounts for under half, and the remainder has no known explanation. V, J and clone size reflect that table, while D and trimming were determined from the DNA. This sample comprises 40,000 to 50,000 clones, 65% to 80% of them detected only once. Under 30% of the sample comes from the top ten.

V and J are truncated by 5 bases and 3 bases respectively, leaving an intervening sequence of 17 bases. The germline V gene (reference sequence) provides CDR1 MNHEY and CDR2 SMNVEV. Counted from cysteine to phenylalanine, this CDR3 has 16 amino acids. The DNA shown is the 48-base CDR3, in frame from base 1. Collaborating institutions collected whole blood in K2EDTA tubes following their own protocols. For TCRbeta analysis, collaborators shipped samples in one of three forms: frozen whole blood, isolated PBMCs, or DNA extracted from either of those sample types. The sequenced sample was peripheral blood. The clonotype comes from a man between 65 and 79 years old with acute or convalescent COVID-19. In this chain, TRBV27 is recombined with TRBJ1-5, with a tentative D gene TRBD1 over 6 matching bases. The CDR3 here reads CASSPKPGQINQPQHF. The DNA reads TGTGCCAGCAGTCCCAAGCCAGGACAGATCAATCAGCCCCAGCATTTT.